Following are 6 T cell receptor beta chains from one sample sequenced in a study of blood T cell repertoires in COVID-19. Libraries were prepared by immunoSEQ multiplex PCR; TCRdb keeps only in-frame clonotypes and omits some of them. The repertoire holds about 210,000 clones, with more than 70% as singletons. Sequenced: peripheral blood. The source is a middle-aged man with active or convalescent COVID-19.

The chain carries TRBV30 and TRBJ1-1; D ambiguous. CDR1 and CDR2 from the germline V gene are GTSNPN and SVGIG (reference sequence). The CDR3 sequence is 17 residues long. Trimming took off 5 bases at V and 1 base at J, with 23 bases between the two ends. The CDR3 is CAWDLKRGAFGNTEAFF. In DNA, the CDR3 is TGTGCCTGGGACCTCAAACGGGGAGCGTTTGGGAACACTGAAGCTTTCTTT.

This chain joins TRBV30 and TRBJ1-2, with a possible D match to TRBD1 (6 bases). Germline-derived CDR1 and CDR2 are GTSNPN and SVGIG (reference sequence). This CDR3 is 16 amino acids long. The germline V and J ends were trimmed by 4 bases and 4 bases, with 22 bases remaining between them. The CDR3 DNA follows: TGTGCCTGGAAAAGGGAGGGCAGGGGAGACGGCTATGGCTACACCTTC. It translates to CAWKREGRGDGYGYTF.

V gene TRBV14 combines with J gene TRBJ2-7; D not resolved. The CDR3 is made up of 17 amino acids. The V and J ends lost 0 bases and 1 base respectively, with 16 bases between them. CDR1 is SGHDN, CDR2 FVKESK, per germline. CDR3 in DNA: TGTGCCAGCAGCCAAGATAGTCCCGCAGGTAATTCCTACGAGCAGTACTTC. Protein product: CASSQDSPAGNSYEQYF.

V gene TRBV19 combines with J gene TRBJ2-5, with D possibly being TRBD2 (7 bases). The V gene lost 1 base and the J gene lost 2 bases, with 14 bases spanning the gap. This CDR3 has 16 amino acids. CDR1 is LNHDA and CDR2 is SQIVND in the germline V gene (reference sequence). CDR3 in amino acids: CASSIGEGGLQETQYF. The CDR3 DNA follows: TGTGCCAGTAGTATAGGTGAGGGGGGGCTTCAAGAGACCCAGTACTTC.

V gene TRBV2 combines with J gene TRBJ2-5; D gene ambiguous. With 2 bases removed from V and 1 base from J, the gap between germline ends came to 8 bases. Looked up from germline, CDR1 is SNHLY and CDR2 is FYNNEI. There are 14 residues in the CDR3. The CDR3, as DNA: TGTGCCAGCAGTGAATTGAGTCCCCAAGAGACCCAGTACTTC. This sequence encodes CASSELSPQETQYF.

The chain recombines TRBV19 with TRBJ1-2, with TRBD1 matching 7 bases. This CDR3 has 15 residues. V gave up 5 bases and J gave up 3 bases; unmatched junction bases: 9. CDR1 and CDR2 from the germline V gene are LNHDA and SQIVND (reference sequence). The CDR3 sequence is CASSSSGTEYYGYTF. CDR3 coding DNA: TGTGCCAGTAGTTCATCCGGGACAGAATACTATGGCTACACCTTC.